The clone carrying this TCR beta chain was detected only a few times. Its antigen is unidentified. The data were taken from a study of cytomegalovirus exposure and HLA in healthy donors. 60 Vbeta and 13 Jbeta primers were used in PCR. Libraries were prepared by immunoSEQ multiplex PCR; TCRdb keeps only in-frame clonotypes and omits some of them. The profile shows roughly 100,000 clones, around 75% of them singletons. Study conclusions and caveats: When a later analysis compared HLA-associated TCR beta chains with equally common others, the HLA-associated chains turned out to be more clonally expanded and to have lower generation probabilities. With later analysis, a missense DCLRE1C variant became linked to TCR beta V- and J-gene trimming.

V was pared by 3 bases and J by 7 bases, with 10 bases between. Germline V gives CDR1 LNHDA, CDR2 SQIVND (reference sequence). The CDR3 has 14 amino acids. This TCR was recovered from a young man in good health and CMV-seropositive. The chain has TRBV19 and TRBJ1-6; D remains unclear. The sequenced sample consisted of PBMCs. The CDR3 nucleotides read TGTGCCAGTAGTATCCAGGAAGGAAATTCACCCCTCCACTTT. It is translated as CASSIQEGNSPLHF.